These 27 T cell receptor beta chains came from one sample sequenced in a study of cytomegalovirus exposure and HLA in healthy donors. PCR was performed using 60 Vbeta and 13 Jbeta primers. Method: immunoSEQ multiplex PCR; TCRdb's copy keeps in-frame clones and lacks some. The sample contains 150,000 to 200,000 clones, roughly four fifths of which appear only once. Sequencing used PBMCs. The receptors originated from a woman aged 45 to 65 in good health and CMV-seronegative.

This clone was seen just once. J is TRBJ1-1 and V is TRBV7-3; tentative D call: TRBD1 (6 bases). CDR1 is SGHTA and CDR2 is FQGTGA in the germline V gene. The CDR3 sequence is 19 residues long. The germline V and J ends were trimmed by 0 bases and 0 bases, with 20 bases remaining between them. DNA for the CDR3: TGTGCCAGCAGCTTAACGGTGGGGGCCGCGGGTGGCATGAACACTGAAGCTTTCTTT. Translated: CASSLTVGAAGGMNTEAFF. The variable domain in full, completed from reference TRBV7-3 and TRBJ1-1, reads GAGVSQTPSNKVTEKGKYVELRCDPISGHTALYWYRQSLGQGPEFLIYFQGTGAADDSGLPNDRFFAVRPEGSVSTLKIQRTERGDSAVYLCASSLTVGAAGGMNTEAFFGQGTRLTVV.

This clone was found a few times. V is TRBV5-4 and J is TRBJ2-2; tentatively, D is TRBD1 (6 bases). Germline-derived CDR1 and CDR2 are SGHNT and YYREEE (reference sequence). The CDR3 is made up of 14 amino acids. V shed 4 bases and J shed 7 bases, with 14 bases lying between them. This chain's CDR3 is CASSLNRDGGELFF. In DNA form, the CDR3 reads TGTGCCAGCAGCCTCAACAGGGACGGCGGGGAGCTGTTTTTT.

The chain couples TRBV5-6 to TRBJ2-1; D not certain. Trimming stripped 0 bases from V and 9 bases from J, with 7 bases between. Germline V lookup: CDR1 SGHDT, CDR2 YYEEEE. CDR3 length: 12 amino acids. CDR3 sequence: CASSLVVAEQFF. DNA for the CDR3: TGTGCCAGCAGCTTGGTCGTGGCTGAGCAGTTCTTC.

In nucleotides, the CDR3 is TGTGCCAGCAGCCCCCCGGGACTAGCGGTCAATGAGCAGTTCTTC. It translates to CASSPPGLAVNEQFF. V usage is TRBV7-3 and J usage is TRBJ2-1, with 11 nucleotides matching TRBD2. CDR1 and CDR2 from the germline V gene are SGHTA and FQGTGA. The CDR3 loop spans 15 amino acids. The V segment lost 5 bases and the J segment 6 bases; nucleotides outside the gene matches: 6.

V and J are TRBV27 and TRBJ2-1; 11 nucleotides align to TRBD1. Germline CDR1 reads MNHEY; CDR2 reads SMNVEV (reference sequence). The CDR3 spans 16 residues. V lost 6 bases, J lost 7 bases, and 11 bases stayed unmatched. CDR3 protein: CASRGGWGTGGNEQFF. For the CDR3, the DNA is TGTGCCAGCAGGGGGGGATGGGGGACAGGGGGTAATGAGCAGTTCTTC.

The V gene is TRBV5-8, the J gene TRBJ2-3, with TRBD2 identical over 11 bases. Germline-derived CDR1 and CDR2 are SGHTS and YDEGEE. J was trimmed by 7 bases and V by 0 bases; bases with no gene match: 16. This CDR3 has 19 residues. CDR3 DNA: TGTGCCAGCAGCTTGGGAATAGCGGGGGGGCCTCCTAGGGGGTATACGCAGTATTTT. This sequence encodes CASSLGIAGGPPRGYTQYF.

Concerning this clone itself: Without the conserved terminal phenylalanine or tryptophan, this CDR3 likely stems from a read error. The limits of the CDR3 on the DNA are not certain, so only TCRdb's listed CDR3 is given. The V gene is TRBV7-6, the J gene TRBJ1-2. Germline loops: CDR1 SGHVS, CDR2 FNYEAQ. The CDR3 spans 16 residues, counting both ends. CDR3: CASSPTGYRTRQAVSL.

This clone was seen a single time. This sequence joins TRBV5-8 and TRBJ2-7; 9 bases align to TRBD1. The trim removed 2 bases at V and 4 bases at J, leaving 4 bases unmatched. Germline V CDR1 and CDR2: SGHTS, YDEGEE. This CDR3 region has 14 residues. The CDR3 DNA is TGTGCCAGCAGCTTCCGGACAGGGGCTTACGAGCAGTACTTC. Translation gives CASSFRTGAYEQYF.

CDR3 loop: CASSSSNEKLFF. CDR3 nucleotides: TGTGCCAGTAGCTCCTCTAATGAAAAACTGTTTTTT. The rearrangement links TRBV19 to TRBJ1-4; D is unresolved. This CDR3 comprises 12 residues. Trimming removed 6 bases from V and 3 bases from J, with 5 bases in between. Germline CDR1 LNHDA, CDR2 SQIVND (reference sequence).

This clone has only a few counts. The chain uses TRBV6-5 and TRBJ2-3; possible D gene TRBD2, 6 bases. Trimming removed 0 bases from V and 4 bases from J, with 11 bases in between. CDR3 length: 15 residues. Per germline, CDR1 MNHEY and CDR2 SVGAGI. CDR3 in amino acids: CASSYSNWGADTQYF. The CDR3 DNA sequence: TGTGCCAGCAGTTACTCGAATTGGGGGGCAGATACGCAGTATTTT.

J is TRBJ2-1 and V is TRBV29-1, with D possibly being TRBD1 (6 bases). In germline, CDR1 is SQVTM, CDR2 ANQGSEA. V was pared by 2 bases and J by 2 bases, with 7 bases between. The CDR3 spans 13 residues. This CDR3 reads CSVERDTYNEQFF. Here the CDR3 DNA reads TGCAGCGTTGAAAGGGACACCTACAATGAGCAGTTCTTC.

The V gene is TRBV27, the J gene TRBJ2-3; 10 positions match TRBD2. V shed 2 bases, J shed 0 bases, and the junction held 8 bases outside the gene matches. Germline V gene sequence: CDR1 MNHEY, CDR2 SMNVEV (reference sequence). This CDR3 comprises 18 residues. The CDR3 is CASSLLASGSFSTDTQYF. CDR3 coding DNA: TGTGCCAGCAGTTTACTGGCTAGCGGGAGTTTTAGCACAGATACGCAGTATTTT.

J is TRBJ1-2 and V is TRBV6-5; no definite D call. Trimming pared 7 bases from V and 5 bases from J, leaving 14 bases between. The CDR3 length is 13 residues. Germline CDR1 MNHEY, CDR2 SVGAGI. The CDR3 bases are TGTGCCAGCACTAGGACTTTTGATTATGGCTACACCTTC. Translation gives CASTRTFDYGYTF.

This sequence joins TRBV27 and TRBJ1-1, with TRBD1 identical over 7 bases. Germline lookup yields CDR1 MNHEY and CDR2 SMNVEV (reference sequence). The CDR3 runs to 15 residues. J lost 6 bases, V lost 4 bases, and 11 bases had no gene match. In DNA, the CDR3 is TGTGCCAGCAGTTGGGAACAGGGGACAACGGCTGAAGCTTTCTTT. Protein product: CASSWEQGTTAEAFF.

The CDR3 loop is CASSLYREHNYGYTF. The CDR3, as DNA: TGTGCCAGCAGCTTATACAGGGAGCATAACTATGGCTACACCTTC. The genes are TRBV7-9 and TRBJ1-2; D might be TRBD1 (6 bases). Germline values: CDR1 SEHNR, CDR2 FQNEAQ (reference sequence). The CDR3 covers 15 residues. V dropped 2 bases and J dropped 1 base, with 11 bases sitting between them.

This clone has only a few counts. The chain employs TRBV2 and TRBJ2-5; 8 nucleotides agree with TRBD1. Germline V gene data show CDR1 as SNHLY and CDR2 as FYNNEI. V lost 8 bases and J lost 5; bases outside the gene matches: 13. The CDR3 is made up of 15 amino acids. The CDR3 DNA sequence: TGTGCCAGCGGGAGAGACAGGGGAGCCAGCGAGACCCAGTACTTC. Its protein product is CASGRDRGASETQYF.

The chain is built from TRBV7-6 and TRBJ2-5; 13 bases match TRBD2. The V gene's germline CDR1 is SGHVS and CDR2 FNYEAQ. The CDR3 length is 16 residues. The ends lost 5 bases at V and 3 bases at J; junction bases unmatched: 6. CDR3 coding DNA: TGTGCCAGCAGCCGAGGACTAGCGGGGGTTAAAGAGACCCAGTACTTC. Protein product: CASSRGLAGVKETQYF. Using reference TRBV7-6 and TRBJ2-5 for the parts outside the CDR3, the full variable domain is GAGVSQSPRYKVTKRGQDVALRCDPISGHVSLYWYRQALGQGPEFLTYFNYEAQQDKSGLPNDRFSAERPEGSISTLTIQRTEQRDSAMYRCASSRGLAGVKETQYFGPGTRLLVL.

A remark on this clone: Other nucleotide sequences from this sample produce the same CDR3. The rearrangement uses TRBV28 and TRBJ1-1; D is unresolved. Germline-derived CDR1 and CDR2 are MDHEN and SYDVKM. Trimming pared 1 base from V and 8 bases from J, leaving 5 bases between. The CDR3 totals 11 residues. CDR3 bases: TGTGCCAGCAGTTTATCTAGGGAAGCTTTCTTT. It encodes CASSLSREAFF.

This clone was seen just once. This chain uses TRBV27 with TRBJ2-1, with TRBD2 identical over 11 bases. This CDR3 contains 17 residues. V lost 5 bases, J lost 8 bases, and 14 bases stayed unmatched. Germline V CDR1 and CDR2: MNHEY, SMNVEV (reference sequence). CDR3 DNA sequence: TGTGCCAGCAGTCCTACAGTTAGCGGGAGGGCCTCCGATGAGCAGTTCTTC. Amino acids: CASSPTVSGRASDEQFF.

This clone was seen a single time. V usage is TRBV4-3 and J usage is TRBJ2-5, with TRBD2 matching 11 bases. The trim removed 5 bases at V and 1 base at J, leaving 3 bases unmatched. Germline loops: CDR1 LGHNA, CDR2 YSLEER. This CDR3 has 15 amino acids. The CDR3 DNA reads as TGCGCCAGCAGCTGGACTAGCGGGCGCCAAGAGACCCAGTACTTC. Translated: CASSWTSGRQETQYF.

The V and J genes are TRBV18 and TRBJ1-1; D is unclear. Trimming left V 2 bases short and J 6 bases short, with 7 bases between. Per germline, CDR1 KGHSH and CDR2 LQKENI. The CDR3 has 12 residues. The CDR3 loop reads CASSPENPEAFF. CDR3 in DNA: TGTGCCAGCTCACCAGAGAATCCTGAAGCTTTCTTT.

The rearrangement links TRBV30 to TRBJ2-5; tentative D call: TRBD2 (6 bases). The J call may be faulty, since TRBJ2-7 better matches the DNA end. The CDR3 runs to 11 residues. Germline CDR1 reads GTSNPN; CDR2 reads SVGIG (reference sequence). CDR3 coding DNA: TGTGCCTGGGGAACTAGCTCCGAGCAGTACTTC. Translation gives CAWGTSSEQYF.

This chain joins TRBV9 and TRBJ2-1, with 9 nucleotides matching TRBD2. V shed 3 bases and J 6 bases; nucleotides not matched to a gene: 10. From germline, CDR1 is SGDLS and CDR2 YYNGEE. CDR3 length equals 16 residues. The CDR3 DNA follows: TGTGCCAGCAGCGCACATCTAGCGGGGATGAGCAATGAGCAGTTCTTC. It specifies CASSAHLAGMSNEQFF.

DNA of the CDR3: TGCGCCAGCAGTGAGTCGAAGGGTCGCGGGACCAAAGAAGGTGAGCAGTTCTTC. Translated: CASSESKGRGTKEGEQFF. This chain connects TRBV10-1 to TRBJ2-1; possible D gene TRBD2, 6 bases. This CDR3 region has 18 residues. V lost 0 bases and J 9 bases, leaving 24 bases between the germline ends. Germline CDR1 and CDR2: WNHNN and SYGVQD (reference sequence).

This sequence joins TRBV28 and TRBJ1-1; TRBD1 matches at 8 bases. J gave up 2 bases and V 5 bases, and 4 bases lay outside the gene matches. From germline, CDR1 is MDHEN and CDR2 SYDVKM. The CDR3 extends over 14 amino acids. CDR3 bases: TGTGCCAGCAGTCACAGGGGGTTTAACACTGAAGCTTTCTTT. Amino acids: CASSHRGFNTEAFF. Variable domain in full (rest from reference TRBV28 and TRBJ1-1): DVKVTQSSRYLVKRTGEKVFLECVQDMDHENMFWYRQDPGLGLRLIYFSYDVKMKEKGDIPEGYSVSREKKERFSLILESASTNQTSMYLCASSHRGFNTEAFFGQGTRLTVV.

The chain employs TRBV2 and TRBJ1-1; unclear D gene. The CDR3 extends over 16 amino acids. V gave up 4 bases and J gave up 2 bases, with 17 bases separating them. The V gene's germline CDR1 is SNHLY and CDR2 FYNNEI. The CDR3 nucleotides are TGTGCCAGCAGTGTGACCAGGCGAGATACAAACACTGAAGCTTTCTTT. It specifies CASSVTRRDTNTEAFF.

The chain uses TRBV2 and TRBJ2-7, with D unresolved. CDR1 and CDR2 (germline): SNHLY, FYNNEI. The CDR3 spans 14 residues. V was shortened by 4 bases and J by 2 bases, with 12 bases between the two germline ends. The CDR3 coding sequence is TGTGCCAGCAGTGTTGGGCAGAAAACCTACGAGCAGTACTTC. Residues: CASSVGQKTYEQYF.